The 31 T cell receptor beta chains below come from one sample, sequenced in a study of CD8+CD57+ T cells in acquired aplastic anemia. Those patients picked for sequencing had displayed CD8+CD57+ cell expansion on flow cytometry. The TCR beta profiling, which covered VDJ combination and CDR3 sequence, was carried out using genomic DNA as the template. TCRdb reprocessed the reads via MiXCR and lists one record per CDR3 protein. The profile shows roughly 500,000 distinct CDR3 sequences, less than 35% of them singletons. The sequenced sample consisted of sorted CD4+, CD8+, or CD8+CD57+ T cells (not recorded which) from PBMCs. Receptor source: a human donor with aplastic anemia.

Concerning this clonotype itself: A much more abundant neighbour one base away suggests this may be a read error. This chain joins TRBV12-3 or TRBV12-4 and TRBJ2-5; perhaps TRBD2 as D (5 bases). This CDR3 has 15 amino acids. The DNA of the CDR3 is TGTGCCAGCAGTGGTACGCCAGCGGCCCAAGCGACCCAGTACTTC. Translation: CASSGTPAAQATQYF.

The gene calls are TRBV6-2 or TRBV6-3 and TRBJ2-4; tentative D call: TRBD1 (6 bases). Deletions cut 7 bases from V and 13 bases from J, with 14 bases between. Germline CDR1 MNHEY, CDR2 SVGEGT. The CDR3 consists of 11 residues. The CDR3: CASTQGSLQYF. The CDR3 DNA sequence: TGTGCCAGCACCCAGGGGTCTCTCCAGTACTTC.

This clonotype has just a few counts. CDR3 nucleotide sequence: TGCGCCAGCAGCATTGAACGTTACGAGCAGTACTTC. As protein: CASSIERYEQYF. This sequence joins TRBV5-1 and TRBJ2-7, with D unresolved. CDR3 size: 12 residues. The V gene lost 4 bases and the J gene lost 4 bases, with 9 bases spanning the gap. CDR1 is SGHRS, CDR2 YFSETQ, per germline.

This clonotype was counted between two and nine times. The chain uses TRBV19 and TRBJ1-2; D may be TRBD1 (6 bases). Per the germline V gene, CDR1 is LNHDA and CDR2 is SQIVND (reference sequence). This CDR3 has 13 amino acids. Trimming took 3 bases from V and 8 from J, leaving 13 bases between them. Here the CDR3 reads CASSIPGDPGYTF. CDR3 sequence (DNA): TGTGCCAGTAGTATCCCAGGGGATCCGGGCTACACCTTC.

This clonotype has at least ten counts. The chain is built from TRBV7-8 and TRBJ1-2; TRBD1 agrees at 10 bases. Germline-derived CDR1 and CDR2 are SGHVS and FQNEAQ. V shed 0 bases and J 6 bases; nucleotides not matched to a gene: 7. The CDR3 loop spans 16 amino acids. For the CDR3, the DNA is TGTGCCAGCAGCTTAGCCAGGGACAGGGGAATCCATGGCTACACCTTC. Encoded protein: CASSLARDRGIHGYTF. The entire variable domain, with the rest obtained from reference TRBV7-8 and TRBJ1-2, is as follows: GAGVSQSPRYKVAKRGQDVALRCDPISGHVSLFWYQQALGQGPEFLTYFQNEAQLDKSGLPSDRFFAERPEGSVSTLKIQRTQQEDSAVYLCASSLARDRGIHGYTFGSGTRLTVV.

This sequence joins TRBV29-1 and TRBJ2-7; 12 bases fit TRBD2. V was pared by 7 bases and J by 3 bases, with 1 base of the junction left unmatched. The CDR3 runs 12 residues. Germline V CDR1 and CDR2: SQVTM, ANQGSEA. The CDR3 loop reads CSAGLAGYEQYF. The CDR3 nucleotides are TGCAGCGCGGGACTAGCGGGCTACGAGCAGTACTTC.

This chain joins TRBV7-8 and TRBJ2-6; D ambiguous. Trimming removed 4 bases from V and 0 bases from J, with 7 bases in between. This CDR3 region has 15 residues. CDR1 and CDR2 (germline): SGHVS, FQNEAQ. The CDR3 loop reads CASSSLTSGANVLTF. In nucleotides, the CDR3 is TGTGCCAGCAGCTCGCTGACCTCTGGGGCCAACGTCCTGACTTTC.

The chain is built from TRBV20-1 and TRBJ1-2; 7 bases fit TRBD1. Trimming took 3 bases from V and 8 from J; bases not matched to a gene: 15. The CDR3 is 15 amino acids. Germline CDR1 is DFQATT and CDR2 is SNEGSKA (reference sequence). In nucleotides, the CDR3 is TGCAGTGCTAGTGAACCCGGACAGGAGAGTTCGGGCTACACCTTC. Translating gives CSASEPGQESSGYTF.

V usage is TRBV12-3 or TRBV12-4 and J usage is TRBJ2-7; TRBD1 might be the D (7 bases). Trimming removed 2 bases at V and 2 bases at J, with 13 bases between. The CDR3 is made up of 15 amino acids. CDR3 region: CASSLRRGRPYEQYF. The CDR3 DNA reads as TGTGCCAGCAGTTTACGGAGGGGGCGCCCCTACGAGCAGTACTTC.

Only one count was recorded for this clonotype. CDR3 loop: CASSANSPNYGYTF. In DNA, the CDR3 is TGTGCCAGCAGTGCTAACTCACCTAACTATGGCTACACCTTC. The gene calls are TRBV2 and TRBJ1-2; D remains unclear. The CDR3 extends over 14 amino acids. V was cut by 4 bases and J by 0 bases, with 9 bases left in between. Per the germline V gene, CDR1 is SNHLY and CDR2 is FYNNEI.

As concerns this clonotype: A much larger clone is a single base away; this may be a read error. The chain employs TRBV20-1 and TRBJ2-7, with 10 nucleotides matching TRBD2. The ends lost 3 bases at V and 5 bases at J; junction bases unmatched: 7. The CDR3 has 14 amino acids. The germline gives CDR1 DFQATT, CDR2 SNEGSKA (reference sequence). Written as DNA, the CDR3 is TGCAGTGCTAGTCTATCTAGCGGGGGCCACGAGCAGTACTTC. Amino acids: CSASLSSGGHEQYF.

The sample holds a few counts of this clonotype. The chain combines TRBV2 with TRBJ2-1; D may be TRBD1 (6 bases). The CDR3 spans 15 residues. Germline V gives CDR1 SNHLY, CDR2 FYNNEI. V was pared by 6 bases and J by 2 bases, with 14 bases between. For the CDR3, the DNA is TGTGCCAGCAGCGCGGCCGGGACACCCTACAATGAGCAGTTCTTC. Encoded protein: CASSAAGTPYNEQFF.

The chain joins TRBV29-1 to TRBJ2-7; TRBD2 matches at 9 bases. CDR1 and CDR2 (germline): SQVTM, ANQGSEA. CDR3 size: 13 residues. J lost 0 bases, V lost 8 bases, and 5 bases had no gene match. DNA for the CDR3: TGCAGCTTGGGTAGCGGGGGCTCCTACGAGCAGTACTTC. The encoded protein is CSLGSGGSYEQYF.

The J gene is TRBJ2-7, the V gene TRBV7-2; 8 nucleotides line up with TRBD2. The CDR3 runs to 14 residues. V was clipped by 8 bases and J by 2 bases; unmatched bases: 8. Germline values: CDR1 SGHTA, CDR2 FQGNSA. The CDR3 region is CASLRPGGTYEQYF. For the CDR3, the DNA is TGTGCCAGCCTAAGACCGGGAGGGACCTACGAGCAGTACTTC. The full variable domain, with the rest looked up from reference TRBV7-2 and TRBJ2-7, is GAGVSQSPSNKVTEKGKDVELRCDPISGHTALYWYRQSLGQGLEFLIYFQGNSAPDKSGLPSDRFSAERTGGSVSTLTIQRTQQEDSAVYLCASLRPGGTYEQYFGPGTRLTVT.

To note about this clonotype: It may be a read error: a sequence one base away is much more abundant. The CDR3 sequence: CAISERLAGAYEQYF. DNA of the CDR3: TGTGCCATCAGTGAACGGCTAGCGGGAGCTTACGAGCAGTACTTC. The chain uses TRBV10-3 and TRBJ2-7, with 10 bases fitting TRBD2. In germline, CDR1 is ENHRY, CDR2 SYGVKD. Unmatched junction bases numbered 6, after V lost 3 bases and J lost 4 bases. The CDR3 extends over 15 amino acids.

This clonotype has a handful of counts. This chain's CDR3 is CASTWASRLGEQYF. The CDR3 nucleotides are TGTGCCAGCACCTGGGCCTCCCGGCTAGGGGAGCAGTACTTC. The chain couples TRBV7-9 to TRBJ2-7, with D hard to call. The CDR3 sequence is 14 residues long. Germline V CDR1 and CDR2: SEHNR, FQNEAQ (reference sequence). Trimming shortened V by 7 bases and J by 7 bases, and 20 bases separated the two germline ends.

This clonotype appeared many times. This chain links TRBV24-1 with TRBJ2-1; 9 bases map to TRBD2. The ends lost 4 bases at V and 5 bases at J; junction bases unmatched: 8. The CDR3 is 16 amino acids. CDR1 and CDR2 from the germline V gene are KGHDR and SFDVKD. The DNA for the CDR3 is TGTGCCACCAGTGACCCCCATAGCGGGAGCCACAATGAGCAGTTCTTC. Encoded protein: CATSDPHSGSHNEQFF.

This clonotype was found a few times. The rearrangement links TRBV4-3 to TRBJ2-7; 8 positions agree with TRBD2. Looked up from germline, CDR1 is LGHNA and CDR2 is YSLEER. This CDR3 has 15 amino acids. Trimming cost V 4 bases and J 5 bases; bases outside gene matches: 10. Here the CDR3 reads CASSREPGGPHEQYF. The CDR3 region has the DNA TGCGCCAGCAGCCGTGAACCGGGGGGGCCCCACGAGCAGTACTTC.

CDR3 in DNA: TGTGCCAGCAGCCATGGGGGGGGAGTAATGAACACTGAAGCTTTCTTT. Its translation: CASSHGGGVMNTEAFF. The chain uses TRBV14 and TRBJ1-1; D perhaps matches TRBD1 (5 bases). Germline lookup yields CDR1 SGHDN and CDR2 FVKESK. This CDR3 has 16 amino acids. V was trimmed by 3 bases and J by 0 bases, leaving 14 bases between them.

The V call is TRBV6-1, the J call TRBJ2-5; D gene ambiguous. V lost 7 bases to trimming and J lost 2 bases, with 17 bases between them. The CDR3 runs to 15 residues. Germline CDR1 reads MNHNS; CDR2 reads SASEGT. Written as DNA, the CDR3 is TGTGCCAGCACCTTAAACGTGGGGTTACAAGAGACCCAGTACTTC. It is translated as CASTLNVGLQETQYF.

The chain has TRBV6-1 and TRBJ2-5; TRBD2 is a possible D gene (5 bases). Germline-derived CDR1 and CDR2 are MNHNS and SASEGT. The CDR3 loop spans 14 amino acids. Trimming removed 5 bases at V and 5 bases at J, with 15 bases between. CDR3 protein: CASSRYSVGETQYF. The CDR3 DNA follows: TGTGCCAGCAGTCGCTATAGCGTTGGCGAGACCCAGTACTTC.

As regards this clonotype: One base away lies a much larger clone, so this may be a sequencing read error. Without the conserved terminal phenylalanine or tryptophan, this CDR3 likely stems from a read error. V usage is TRBV4-3 and J usage is TRBJ1-5; tentative D call: TRBD1 (6 bases). V gave up 0 bases and J gave up 5 bases, with 11 bases separating them. The CDR3 extends over 15 amino acids. Germline V gives CDR1 LGHNA, CDR2 YSLEER. The CDR3 nucleotides are TGCGCCAGCAGCCAAGAAGGGGGGGCCGATCAGCCCCAGCATTCT. It yields the protein CASSQEGGADQPQHS.

This clonotype has a count of ten or more. This chain uses TRBV2 with TRBJ1-6, with 8 bases identical to TRBD1. Germline CDR1 is SNHLY and CDR2 is FYNNEI. The CDR3 has 17 residues. The J segment lost 7 bases and the V segment lost 4 bases, leaving 12 bases of the junction unmatched. CDR3: CASSAIPQAGGNSPLHF. The CDR3, as DNA: TGTGCCAGCAGTGCCATTCCTCAGGCAGGGGGCAATTCACCCCTCCACTTT.

This clonotype was counted only a few times. The chain employs TRBV5-5 and TRBJ2-7; 7 nucleotides line up with TRBD1. The V gene's germline CDR1 is SGHKS and CDR2 YYEKEE (reference sequence). V gave up 6 bases and J gave up 5 bases; unmatched junction bases: 11. The CDR3 has 14 amino acids. The CDR3 here is CASKFGQAGDEQYF. The CDR3 coding sequence is TGTGCCAGCAAGTTCGGACAGGCCGGGGACGAGCAGTACTTC.

The chain is built from TRBV14 and TRBJ1-1; D not resolved. CDR3 length: 14 residues. The germline V gene encodes CDR1 SGHDN and CDR2 FVKESK. The V and J ends lost 0 bases and 2 bases respectively, with 7 bases between them. The DNA of the CDR3 is TGTGCCAGCAGCCAAGATTTGCCTAACACTGAAGCTTTCTTT. Protein product: CASSQDLPNTEAFF.

The chain employs TRBV2 and TRBJ1-4; the D is unclear. Trimming pared 7 bases from V and 7 bases from J, leaving 7 bases between. The CDR3 spans 11 residues. Germline values: CDR1 SNHLY, CDR2 FYNNEI. DNA for the CDR3: TGTGCCAGCACTGGCCGTGAAAAACTGTTTTTT. Translating gives CASTGREKLFF.

A note on this clonotype: A much larger clone is a single base away; this may be a read error. J is TRBJ1-2 and V is TRBV2, with a possible D match to TRBD1 (5 bases). V was cut by 3 bases and J by 3 bases, with 23 bases left in between. The CDR3 length is 18 residues. CDR1 and CDR2 (germline): SNHLY, FYNNEI. CDR3 amino acids: CASSEVGDSAASHYGYTF. Here the CDR3 DNA reads TGTGCCAGCAGTGAGGTCGGGGACTCAGCTGCCTCCCACTATGGCTACACCTTC.

Only a few counts were recorded for this clonotype. This chain connects TRBV11-2 to TRBJ2-1; D is unresolved. In germline, CDR1 is SGHAT, CDR2 FQNNGV. V was pared by 5 bases and J by 9 bases, with 17 bases between. The CDR3 loop spans 14 amino acids. CDR3 residues: CASSPQIRVGEQFF. CDR3 coding DNA: TGTGCCAGCAGCCCCCAGATTAGGGTCGGTGAGCAGTTCTTC.

Comments on this clonotype: This may be a read error: a much more frequent sequence differs by one nucleotide. The chain combines TRBV20-1 with TRBJ2-7; TRBD1 matches 7 bases. The CDR3 covers 13 residues. CDR1 is DFQATT and CDR2 is SNEGSKA in the germline V gene (reference sequence). CDR3 nucleotide sequence: TGCAGTGCTCTCGGGACAGCAGCCTACGAGCGGTACTTC. Translating gives CSALGTAAYERYF.

The rearrangement uses TRBV12-3 or TRBV12-4 and TRBJ1-5; D is perhaps TRBD1 (6 bases). V lost 6 bases and J 0 bases, leaving 21 bases between the germline ends. The CDR3 runs 18 residues. The CDR3 region has the DNA TGTGCCAGCAGCCGGGTTGGGGGGGCACAGTATAGCAATCAGCCCCAGCATTTT. Translation gives CASSRVGGAQYSNQPQHF.

The chain is built from TRBV12-3 or TRBV12-4 and TRBJ2-1, with 11 bases lining up with TRBD2. The CDR3 is made up of 15 amino acids. With 7 bases clipped from V and 6 bases from J, the junction kept 8 bases outside the gene matches. The CDR3 DNA reads TGTGCCAGCATCCCGACTAGCGGGGCACCCAATGAGCAGTTCTTC. It codes for CASIPTSGAPNEQFF.